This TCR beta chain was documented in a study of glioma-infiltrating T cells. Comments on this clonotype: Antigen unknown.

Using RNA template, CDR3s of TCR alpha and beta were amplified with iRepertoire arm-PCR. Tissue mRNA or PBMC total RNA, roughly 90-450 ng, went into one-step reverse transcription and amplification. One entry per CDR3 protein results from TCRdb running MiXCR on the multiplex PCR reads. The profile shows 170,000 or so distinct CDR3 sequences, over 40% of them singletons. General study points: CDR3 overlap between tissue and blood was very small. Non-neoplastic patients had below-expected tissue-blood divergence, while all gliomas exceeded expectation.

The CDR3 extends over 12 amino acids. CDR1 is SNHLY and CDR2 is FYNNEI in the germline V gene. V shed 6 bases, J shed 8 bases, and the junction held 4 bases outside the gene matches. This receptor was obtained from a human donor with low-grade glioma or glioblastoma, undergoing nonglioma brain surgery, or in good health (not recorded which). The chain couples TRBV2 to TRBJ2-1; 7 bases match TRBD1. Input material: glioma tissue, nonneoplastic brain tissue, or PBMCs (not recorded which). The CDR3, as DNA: TGTGCCAGCAGGCTGACAGGGCATGAGCAGTTCTTC. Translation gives CASRLTGHEQFF.